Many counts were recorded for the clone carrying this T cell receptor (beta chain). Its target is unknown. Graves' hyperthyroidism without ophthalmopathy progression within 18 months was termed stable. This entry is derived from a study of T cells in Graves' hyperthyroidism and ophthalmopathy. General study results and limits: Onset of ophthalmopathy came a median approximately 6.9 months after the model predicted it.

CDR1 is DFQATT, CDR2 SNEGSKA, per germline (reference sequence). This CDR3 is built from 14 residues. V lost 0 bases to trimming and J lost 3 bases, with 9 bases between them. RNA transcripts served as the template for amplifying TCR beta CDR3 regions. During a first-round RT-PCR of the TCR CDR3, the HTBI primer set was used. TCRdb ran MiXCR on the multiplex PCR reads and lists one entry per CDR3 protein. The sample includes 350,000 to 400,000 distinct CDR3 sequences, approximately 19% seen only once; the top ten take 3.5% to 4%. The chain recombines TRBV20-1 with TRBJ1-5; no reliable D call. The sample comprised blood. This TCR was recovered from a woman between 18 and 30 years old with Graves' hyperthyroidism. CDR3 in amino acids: CSARDGQNNQPQHF. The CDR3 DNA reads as TGCAGTGCTAGAGACGGTCAGAACAATCAGCCCCAGCATTTT.